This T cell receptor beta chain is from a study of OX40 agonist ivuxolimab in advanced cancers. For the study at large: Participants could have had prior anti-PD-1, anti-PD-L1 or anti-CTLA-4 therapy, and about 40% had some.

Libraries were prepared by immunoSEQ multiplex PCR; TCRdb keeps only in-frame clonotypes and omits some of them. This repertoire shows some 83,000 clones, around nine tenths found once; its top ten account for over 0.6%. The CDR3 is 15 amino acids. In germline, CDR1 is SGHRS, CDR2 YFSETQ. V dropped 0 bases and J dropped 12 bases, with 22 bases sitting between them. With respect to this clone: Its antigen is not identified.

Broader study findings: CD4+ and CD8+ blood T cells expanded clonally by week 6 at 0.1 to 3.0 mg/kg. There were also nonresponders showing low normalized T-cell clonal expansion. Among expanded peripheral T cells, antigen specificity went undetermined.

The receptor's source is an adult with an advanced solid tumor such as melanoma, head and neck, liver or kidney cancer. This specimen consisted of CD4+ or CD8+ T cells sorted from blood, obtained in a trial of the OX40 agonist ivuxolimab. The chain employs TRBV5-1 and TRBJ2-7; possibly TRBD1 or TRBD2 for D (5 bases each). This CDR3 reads CASSLGGTPDERGYF. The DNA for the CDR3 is TGCGCCAGCAGCTTGGGTGGGACCCCCGATGAGAGAGGGTACTTC.